This T cell receptor (beta chain) derives from a study of cytomegalovirus exposure and HLA in healthy donors. Background on the study: An early data release held some 89 million unique TCRs from HLA-typed donors.

60 Vbeta and 13 Jbeta primers were used in PCR. Profiling relied on immunoSEQ multiplex PCR, and the TCRdb table lists in-frame clones only, not all of them. The sample comprises about 200,000 clones, approximately 81% of which are singletons, and about 3.1% rests with the top ten. V lost 4 bases and J lost 1, with 8 bases in between. The CDR3 is 13 amino acids. From germline, CDR1 is SGHDT and CDR2 YYEEEE. Material for sequencing was PBMCs. The clonotype originates from a man aged 30 to 45 in good health and CMV-seronegative. The J gene is TRBJ1-1, the V gene TRBV5-6, with D maybe TRBD1 (6 bases). DNA for the CDR3: TGTGCCAGCAGCGGGGGCCCGAACACTGAAGCTTTCTTT. Translating it yields CASSGGPNTEAFF. Filled out from reference TRBV5-6 and TRBJ1-1, the complete variable domain reads DAGVTQSPTHLIKTRGQQVTLRCSPKSGHDTVSWYQQALGQGPQFIFQYYEEEERQRGNFPDRFSGHQFPNYSSELNVNALLLGDSALYLCASSGGPNTEAFFGQGTRLTVV.